Below, 10 T cell receptor beta chains from the same sample are listed, as sequenced in a study of OX40 agonist ivuxolimab in advanced cancers. Clones were read by immunoSEQ multiplex PCR, and TCRdb kept only the in-frame ones, dropping some. This sample has under 100,000 clones, with approximately 85% found just once. The starting material was CD4+ or CD8+ T cells sorted from blood, obtained in a trial of the OX40 agonist ivuxolimab. These receptors came from an adult with an advanced solid tumor such as melanoma, head and neck, liver or kidney cancer.

This chain uses TRBV6-1 with TRBJ2-2; D not resolved. Per the germline V gene, CDR1 is MNHNS and CDR2 is SASEGT. V was cut by 7 bases and J by 4 bases, with 13 bases left in between. The CDR3 totals 14 residues. The CDR3 is CASTGSTITGELFF. The CDR3 coding sequence is TGTGCCAGCACCGGAAGTACTATCACCGGGGAGCTGTTTTTT.

This chain joins TRBV5-6 and TRBJ1-3, with D uncertain. Germline V gene lookup returns CDR1 SGHDT and CDR2 YYEEEE. This CDR3 is 15 amino acids long. V was shortened by 2 bases and J by 0 bases, with 9 bases between the two germline ends. The CDR3 spells CASSFTSNSGNTIYF. The CDR3 DNA is TGTGCCAGCAGCTTCACCTCAAACTCTGGAAACACCATATATTTT.

V and J are TRBV7-9 and TRBJ2-7, with D possibly being TRBD2 (6 bases). The V gene lost 5 bases and the J gene lost 3 bases, with 14 bases spanning the gap. The CDR3 is 14 residues long. Per the germline V gene, CDR1 is SEHNR and CDR2 is FQNEAQ (reference sequence). CDR3 nucleotide sequence: TGTGCCAGCAGCCGCGCCGGGACTGGCTACGAGCAGTACTTC. Translating it yields CASSRAGTGYEQYF.

The genes are TRBV4-1 and TRBJ2-2, with 7 bases matching TRBD1. V lost 2 bases, J lost 7 bases, and 7 bases stayed unmatched. Germline V gene lookup returns CDR1 MGHRA and CDR2 YSYEKL. The CDR3 is 15 amino acids. This CDR3 reads CASSQSAGGVGELFF. In DNA, the CDR3 is TGCGCCAGCAGCCAATCGGCAGGGGGAGTCGGGGAGCTGTTTTTT.

This sequence joins TRBV11-2 and TRBJ2-5; perhaps TRBD1 as D (5 bases). The germline V gene has CDR1 SGHAT and CDR2 FQNNGV. This CDR3 contains 13 residues. V was trimmed by 2 bases and J by 2 bases, leaving 6 bases between them. The CDR3 coding sequence is TGTGCCAGCAGCTTAAACAGGCAAGAGACCCAGTACTTC. This codes for CASSLNRQETQYF. Filled out from reference TRBV11-2 and TRBJ2-5, the complete variable domain reads EAGVAQSPRYKIIEKRQSVAFWCNPISGHATLYWYQQILGQGPKLLIQFQNNGVVDDSQLPKDRFSAERLKGVDSTLKIQPAKLEDSAVYLCASSLNRQETQYFGPGTRLLVL.

V usage is TRBV12-5 and J usage is TRBJ1-2; D not certain. The CDR3 spans 13 residues. V was cut by 7 bases and J by 8 bases, with 17 bases left in between. The germline gives CDR1 LGHNT, CDR2 FRNRAP. The DNA of the CDR3 is TGTGCTAGTGCCCCGGATATCCCGGGCGGCTACACCTTC. Its protein is CASAPDIPGGYTF.

The chain uses TRBV6-1 and TRBJ1-1; the D gene is possibly TRBD1 (6 bases). CDR3 length: 14 amino acids. Trimming cost V 5 bases and J 5 bases, with 15 bases left between them. The germline CDR1 and CDR2 sequences are MNHNS and SASEGT. CDR3 protein: CASSFYREGTEAFF. CDR3 DNA sequence: TGTGCCAGCAGTTTTTACAGGGAGGGTACTGAAGCTTTCTTT.

The V gene is TRBV30, the J gene TRBJ1-4; 9 bases map to TRBD1. Germline V gives CDR1 GTSNPN, CDR2 SVGIG (reference sequence). The CDR3 covers 15 residues. The trim removed 5 bases at V and 8 bases at J, leaving 12 bases unmatched. The CDR3 region is CAWGVGTGSREKLFF. CDR3 DNA sequence: TGTGCCTGGGGGGTGGGGACAGGGTCGAGAGAAAAACTGTTTTTT.

The rearrangement uses TRBV10-2 and TRBJ1-5; 9 bases are shared with TRBD1. V gave up 6 bases and J gave up 4 bases; unmatched junction bases: 4. Germline-derived CDR1 and CDR2 are WSHSY and SAAADI. The CDR3 covers 14 residues. The DNA of the CDR3 is TGCGCCAGCAGCGACAGGGGGACAAATCAGCCCCAGCATTTT. Protein product: CASSDRGTNQPQHF.

The rearrangement uses TRBV4-3 and TRBJ1-3, with D uncertain. This CDR3 contains 15 residues. V lost 1 base, J lost 4 bases, and 11 bases lay in between. Germline CDR1 is LGHNA and CDR2 is YSLEER. The CDR3 spells CASSQGDNQGNTIYF. The CDR3, as DNA: TGCGCCAGCAGCCAAGGTGACAATCAAGGAAACACCATATATTTT.